This T cell receptor beta chain stems from a study of Graves' ophthalmopathy and Graves' hyperthyroidism. For the study at large: Ahead of any treatment, peripheral blood was obtained at the initial diagnosis.

Ten or more counts support this clonotype. Its antigen is not identified. RNA transcripts were the template, and TCR beta CDR3 regions were amplified from them. Second-round multiplex PCR came after first-round RT-PCR with HTBI primers. TCRdb passed the multiplex PCR reads through MiXCR, listing each CDR3 protein once. The sample holds roughly 500,000 distinct CDR3 sequences, roughly 14% seen once. Isolation of PBMCs was performed using 9 to 10 ml of fresh peripheral blood. Study-wide results and limits: Forecasting of ophthalmopathy progression by the model achieved 60% to 71% sensitivity and about 77% specificity. Classification of ophthalmopathy versus stable hyperthyroidism by a 13-signature model yielded around 88% sensitivity and around 77% specificity.

The CDR3 has 15 residues. Losses at the gene ends were 8 bases for V and 4 bases for J; bases not matched to a gene: 13. CDR1 MGHRA and CDR2 YSYEKL come from the germline V gene. This chain joins TRBV4-1 and TRBJ2-7, with TRBD2 identical over 8 bases. Material for sequencing was blood. This receptor was obtained from a woman in her thirties with Graves' ophthalmopathy. The CDR3 loop reads CASARTGGVNYEQYF. The CDR3 DNA is TGCGCCAGCGCACGGACGGGGGGGGTGAATTACGAGCAGTACTTC.